This TCR beta chain stems from a study of CD8+ T cells in alopecia areata. In each case, RNA was isolated and then reverse transcribed into cDNA as the sequencing template. The protocol was immunoSEQ multiplex PCR, while the TCRdb copy is restricted to in-frame clones and leaves out a portion. The table lists about 200,000 clones, about three fifths of them singletons. A note on this clone: Its target is not known.

Whole-study findings and limits: Lesional scalp exceeded normal scalp in clonality, especially in alopecia totalis/universalis. TCR sharing was clearer in mice than between patients, perhaps partly owing to patient HLA diversity.

The treatment is: oral pan-JAK inhibitor, 5-10 mg twice daily. CDR1 ENHRY and CDR2 SYGVKD come from the germline V gene. CDR3 size: 14 residues. After removal of 10 bases from V and 2 bases from J, the junction contained 9 bases not matched to a gene. This clonotype was obtained from a human donor with alopecia areata. The chain carries TRBV10-3 and TRBJ2-3, with 7 nucleotides matching TRBD2. The sequencing here drew on CD4+ T cells sorted from blood, taken at week 4, from a patient treated with tofacitinib. The CDR3 protein is CATNQRGFTDTQYF. As DNA, the CDR3 is TGTGCCACCAATCAGCGGGGTTTCACAGATACGCAGTATTTT.